This T cell receptor (beta chain) was captured in a study of TIL therapy for anti-PD-1-resistant metastatic lung cancer. Study as a whole: Most patients had lung adenocarcinoma.

The libraries were made with immunoSEQ v3. Each library reached some 2 million read pairs, or roughly 4.5-6.5 million at deep level. Here immunoSEQ multiplex PCR was the method, and the copy in TCRdb shows in-frame clones only, minus some. Among approximately 12,000 clones listed, roughly three quarters were seen once. The CDR3 contains 16 residues. V dropped 4 bases and J dropped 2; count of bases not matched to a gene: 4. CDR1 and CDR2 from the germline V gene are SGHDT and YYEEEE. Time point denoted: pre-treatment sample, taken before nivolumab and TIL therapy. Specimen: blood, collected at baseline. The origin of this receptor is a person aged 25 to 79 with non-small cell lung cancer. The chain employs TRBV5-6 and TRBJ2-3, with 13 bases aligning to TRBD2. The DNA for the CDR3 is TGTGCCAGCAGCCGACTAGCGGGAGGTCACACAGATACGCAGTATTTT. It yields the protein CASSRLAGGHTDTQYF. Supplemented by reference TRBV5-6 and TRBJ2-3, the full variable domain reads DAGVTQSPTHLIKTRGQQVTLRCSPKSGHDTVSWYQQALGQGPQFIFQYYEEEERQRGNFPDRFSGHQFPNYSSELNVNALLLGDSALYLCASSRLAGGHTDTQYFGPGTRLTVL.